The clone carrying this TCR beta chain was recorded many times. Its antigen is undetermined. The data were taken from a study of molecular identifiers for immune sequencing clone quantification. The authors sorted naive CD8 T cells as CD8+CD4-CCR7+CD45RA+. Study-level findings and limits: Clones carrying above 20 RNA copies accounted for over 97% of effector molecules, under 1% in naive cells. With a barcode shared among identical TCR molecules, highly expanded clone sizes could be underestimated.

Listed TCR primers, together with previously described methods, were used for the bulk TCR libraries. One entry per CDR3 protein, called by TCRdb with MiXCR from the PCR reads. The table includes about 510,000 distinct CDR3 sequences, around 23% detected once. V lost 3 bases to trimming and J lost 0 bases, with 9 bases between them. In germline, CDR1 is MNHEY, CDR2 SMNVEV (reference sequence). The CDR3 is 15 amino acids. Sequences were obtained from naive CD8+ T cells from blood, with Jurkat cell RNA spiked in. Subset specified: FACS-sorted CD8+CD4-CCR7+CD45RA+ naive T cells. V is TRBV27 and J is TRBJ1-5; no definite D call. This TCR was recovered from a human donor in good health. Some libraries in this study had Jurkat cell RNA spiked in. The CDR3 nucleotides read TGTGCCAGCAGTTTTAACCACTATAGCAATCAGCCCCAGCATTTT. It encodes CASSFNHYSNQPQHF.